This T cell receptor beta chain was recovered during a study of blood T cells in healthy people across ages (dated by TCRdb to between 2015 and 2016). Context from the whole study: In model experiments, template switching captured roughly one uniquely barcoded TCR beta cDNA molecule for every two T cells. The donors were split into four age groups: young (average about 16 years), middle-aged (over 35), aged (about 56) and long-lived (about 74). Age-related changes in TCR beta repertoire diversity were measured in the study by deep sequencing normalized with unique cDNA molecular identifiers. For two donors (one aged 18 to 30 and one aged 80 or older), the study analyzed two additional independent replicas of 1 million unique cDNA reads from the same blood draw.

The donors were a few dozen Caucasian individuals from Russia, aged 6 to 90 years, who were systemically healthy. Each donor gave roughly 9.5 milliliters of peripheral blood, collected into EDTA-treated Vacutainer tubes. Ficoll-Paque density-gradient centrifugation was used to isolate PBMCs, with at least 7 million obtained per sample. Trizol reagent was used to extract total RNA from the PBMCs, yielding at least 6 micrograms per sample. For every donor, an aliquot of PBMCs went through flow cytometry to measure the percentages of naive CD45RAhigh/CD27high T cells. In the case of this clonotype: The antigen this receptor binds is unknown. Per-nucleotide qualities are absent, and no much larger clonotype sits a single base away.

Points the paper makes about the study in general: Observed TCR beta diversity per million T cells fell roughly linearly with age, and a significant reduction was already apparent by age roughly 41. Compared with the aged group, more naive CD4+ T cells, fewer expanded clones and increased TCR diversity were shown by the long-lived group, suggesting age selection. Donor CMV infection status was unknown, potentially confounding age-related changes in expanded clonotypes. Total diversity estimates from one million sequenced T cells were considered lower bounds and underestimates. Observed TCR beta diversity correlated strongly with the percentage of naive T cells measured by flow cytometry. Bulk unsorted PBMC profiling prevented conclusive comparison of naive and antigen-experienced compartments.

The library came from 5' RACE. For sequencing, an Illumina HiSeq 2500 was employed. A second PCR of about 7 to 12 cycles was run with a J-beta primer mix and a sample-barcoded 5' primer. A unique molecular identifier was introduced onto each TCR beta cDNA molecule by a template-switch 5' adaptor carrying 12 random nucleotides. At least 2.5 million CDR3-containing paired-end reads were obtained from each sample. All of the RNA was converted into first-strand cDNA using the Mint cDNA synthesis kit, with a TRBC-specific oligonucleotide serving as the primer. Following uracil-DNA glycosylase treatment, a first 18-cycle PCR with universal primers M1SS and BC2_uni_R was performed on all cDNA. The authors' analysis ran thus. Normalization of each sample was performed by random selection of 1 million high-quality reads, each carrying a distinct molecular identifier. Instead of being binned into consensus sequences, reads with shared molecular identifiers were discarded. MiTCR, run with a Q25 quality threshold and the strictest error-elimination algorithm, handled CDR3 identification, clonotype clustering and error correction. Lower-bound total TCR beta diversity was estimated with a nonparametric unseen species model using Euler transformation. The raw public data were reprocessed by TCRdb itself: fastp quality trimming at Q25, MiXCR clonotype calling, in-frame beta chains only. One record per CDR3 amino acid sequence lists the most common genes and DNA. The V and J calls shown here were made by TCRdb, not taken from the authors' results. The sample has approximately 800,000 distinct CDR3 sequences on record, roughly 24% of them singletons. The ten most abundant clones make up over 2.5% of the sample.

The germline V gene gives CDR1 as MGHRA and CDR2 as YSYEKL. There are 14 amino acids in the CDR3, from cysteine to phenylalanine inclusive. Just the 42-base CDR3 DNA is kept, in frame starting at base 1. Trimming removed 6 bases from V and 7 bases from J; the gene matches leave 8 bases unexplained. These data were likewise used in another study, on T cells of mothers and their children. The second study's authors report: The donors were nine systemically healthy Caucasian individuals, made up of three mothers and their six children. cDNA synthesis consumed the entire amount of extracted RNA, loaded at 1.5 ug RNA in each 15 ul reaction. In the second PCR, sample barcodes and 2-4 random nucleotides were introduced via the M1S primer. Over 8 million TCR beta CDR3 reads were obtained for each mother, and approximately 3 million reads were obtained for each child. TCR recombination output is similarly shaped by thymic selection in related and unrelated pairs, with a minor effect exerted by inherited differences. Normalized repertoire overlap was always found to be slightly, but never significantly, higher in related mother-child pairs than in unrelated mother-child pairs. Persistent microchimeric T cell clones were not detected, at a sensitivity of about 90 clones per million clonotypes. In the study, deep NGS was used to compare the TCR beta repertoires of mothers and children, and features distinguishing related mother-child pairs from unrelated individuals were sought. The mean age was about 40 +/- 4 years for the mothers and 11 +/- 4 years for the children. After adapter ligation with NEBNext reagents, the libraries were sequenced on Illumina HiSeq 2000 with 100+100 nt paired-end reads. To prevent cross-contamination, the mother and child libraries were prepared one month apart and sequenced in separate runs. For each donor, somewhere between roughly 450,000 and 2,200,000 distinct TCR beta clonotypes were identified. Naive TCR beta clonotypes were estimated from low-frequency clonotypes matched to each donor's FACS-determined naive share, without sorting.

The chain couples TRBV4-1 to TRBJ2-1, and TRBD1 matches 8 of the central bases. Specimen: blood. The sequence derives from a boy aged 10-17 years in good health. Here is the DNA: TGCGCCAGCAGAAGGACAGGGATGGATAATGAGCAGTTCTTC. Its product reads: CASRRTGMDNEQFF.